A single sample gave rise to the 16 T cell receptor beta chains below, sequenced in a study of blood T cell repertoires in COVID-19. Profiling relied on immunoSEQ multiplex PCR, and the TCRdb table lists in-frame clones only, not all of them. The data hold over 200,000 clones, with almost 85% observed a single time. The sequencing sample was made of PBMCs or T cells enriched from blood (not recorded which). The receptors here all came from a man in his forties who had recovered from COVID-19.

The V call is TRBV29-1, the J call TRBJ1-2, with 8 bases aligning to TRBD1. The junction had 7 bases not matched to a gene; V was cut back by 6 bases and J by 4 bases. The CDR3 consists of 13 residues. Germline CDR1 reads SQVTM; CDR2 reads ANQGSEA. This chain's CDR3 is CSVTGVDTYGYTF. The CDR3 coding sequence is TGCAGCGTGACAGGGGTCGATACCTATGGCTACACCTTC.

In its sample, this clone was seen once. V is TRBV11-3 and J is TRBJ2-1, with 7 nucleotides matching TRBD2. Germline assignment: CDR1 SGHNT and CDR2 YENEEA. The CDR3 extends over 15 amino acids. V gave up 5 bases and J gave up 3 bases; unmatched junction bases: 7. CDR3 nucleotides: TGTGCCAGCAGCGGACCGGGGGGAGACTACAATGAGCAGTTCTTC. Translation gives CASSGPGGDYNEQFF.

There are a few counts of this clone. CDR3 DNA sequence: TGTGCCAGCAGCTTAGGGGCAGGCACTGAAGCTTTCTTT. This encodes CASSLGAGTEAFF. The gene calls are TRBV11-2 and TRBJ1-1, with D hard to call. V lost 1 base and J 4 bases, leaving 7 bases between the germline ends. CDR1 and CDR2 from the germline V gene are SGHAT and FQNNGV. This CDR3 contains 13 residues.

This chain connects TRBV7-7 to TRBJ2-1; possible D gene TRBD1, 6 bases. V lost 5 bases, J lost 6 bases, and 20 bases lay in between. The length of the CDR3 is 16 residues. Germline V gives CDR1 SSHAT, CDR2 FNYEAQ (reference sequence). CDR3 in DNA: TGTGCCAGCAGCCATCCCTGGGGGCAGGGCGCCAATGAGCAGTTCTTC. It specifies CASSHPWGQGANEQFF.

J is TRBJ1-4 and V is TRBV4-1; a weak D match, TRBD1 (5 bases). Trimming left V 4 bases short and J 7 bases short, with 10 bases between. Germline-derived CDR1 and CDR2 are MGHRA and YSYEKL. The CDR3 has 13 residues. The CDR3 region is CASSLAGGEKLFF. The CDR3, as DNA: TGCGCCAGCAGCCTGGCCGGGGGTGAAAAACTGTTTTTT.

This CDR3 reads CASSPSGTVNEKLFF. The CDR3 DNA sequence: TGTGCCAGCAGCCCTTCCGGGACAGTTAATGAAAAACTGTTTTTT. The chain combines TRBV5-4 with TRBJ1-4, with TRBD1 matching over 7 bases. The CDR3 length is 15 residues. Germline CDR1 reads SGHNT; CDR2 reads YYREEE (reference sequence). V trimming: 4 bases; J trimming: 4 bases; junction bases outside the gene matches: 7.

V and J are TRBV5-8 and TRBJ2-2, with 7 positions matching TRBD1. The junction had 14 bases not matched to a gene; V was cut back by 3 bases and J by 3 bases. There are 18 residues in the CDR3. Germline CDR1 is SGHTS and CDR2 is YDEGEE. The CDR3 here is CASSSRWGQFLHTGELFF. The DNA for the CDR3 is TGTGCCAGCAGCTCCCGGTGGGGACAGTTTCTTCACACCGGGGAGCTGTTTTTT. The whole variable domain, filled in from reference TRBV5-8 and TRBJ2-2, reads EAGVTQSPTHLIKTRGQQATLRCSPISGHTSVYWYQQALGLGLQFLLWYDEGEERNRGNFPPRFSGRQFPNYSSELNVNALELEDSALYLCASSSRWGQFLHTGELFFGEGSRLTVL.

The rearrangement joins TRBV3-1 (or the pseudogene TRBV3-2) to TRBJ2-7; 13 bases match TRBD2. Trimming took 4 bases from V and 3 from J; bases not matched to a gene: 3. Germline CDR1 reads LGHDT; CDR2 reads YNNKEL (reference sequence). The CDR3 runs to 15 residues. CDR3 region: CASSPGLAGSYEQYF. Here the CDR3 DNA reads TGTGCCAGCAGCCCGGGACTAGCGGGAAGCTACGAGCAGTACTTC.

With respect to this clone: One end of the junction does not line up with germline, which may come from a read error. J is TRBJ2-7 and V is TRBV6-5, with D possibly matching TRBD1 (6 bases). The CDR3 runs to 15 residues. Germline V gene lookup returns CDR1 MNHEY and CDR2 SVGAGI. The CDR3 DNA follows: TGTGCCAGCAGCGAGAGGACAGTGCGGCCCTACGAGCAGTGCTTC. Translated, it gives CASSERTVRPYEQCF.

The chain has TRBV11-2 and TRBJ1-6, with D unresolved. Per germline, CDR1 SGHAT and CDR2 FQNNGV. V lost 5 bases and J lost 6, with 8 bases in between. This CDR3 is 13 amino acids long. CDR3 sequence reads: CASSPLVNSPLHF. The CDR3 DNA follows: TGTGCCAGCAGCCCGCTAGTTAATTCACCCCTCCACTTT.

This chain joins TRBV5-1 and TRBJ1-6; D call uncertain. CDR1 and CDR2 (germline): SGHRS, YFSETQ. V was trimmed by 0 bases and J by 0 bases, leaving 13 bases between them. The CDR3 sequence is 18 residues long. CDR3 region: CASSLEFGRRSYNSPLHF. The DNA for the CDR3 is TGCGCCAGCAGCTTGGAGTTCGGGAGGCGCTCCTATAATTCACCCCTCCACTTT.

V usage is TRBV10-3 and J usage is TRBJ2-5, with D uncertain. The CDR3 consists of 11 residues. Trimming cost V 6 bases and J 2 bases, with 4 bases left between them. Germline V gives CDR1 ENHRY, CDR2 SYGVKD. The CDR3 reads CAISSQETQYF. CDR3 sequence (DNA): TGTGCCATCAGCTCTCAAGAGACCCAGTACTTC.

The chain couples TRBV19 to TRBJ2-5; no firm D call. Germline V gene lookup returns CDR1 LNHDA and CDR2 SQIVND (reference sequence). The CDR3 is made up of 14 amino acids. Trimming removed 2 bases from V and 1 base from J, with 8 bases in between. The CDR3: CASSIMATQETQYF. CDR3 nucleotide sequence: TGTGCCAGTAGTATAATGGCCACCCAAGAGACCCAGTACTTC. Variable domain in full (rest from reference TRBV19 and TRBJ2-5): DGGITQSPKYLFRKEGQNVTLSCEQNLNHDAMYWYRQDPGQGLRLIYYSQIVNDFQKGDIAEGYSVSREKKESFPLTVTSAQKNPTAFYLCASSIMATQETQYFGPGTRLLVL.

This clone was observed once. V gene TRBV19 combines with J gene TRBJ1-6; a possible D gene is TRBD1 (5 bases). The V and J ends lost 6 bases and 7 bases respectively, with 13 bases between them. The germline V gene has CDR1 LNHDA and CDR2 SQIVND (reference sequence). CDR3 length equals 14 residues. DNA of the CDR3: TGTGCCAGTAGGAGAACCAGGGAAAATTCACCCCTCCACTTT. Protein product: CASRRTRENSPLHF.

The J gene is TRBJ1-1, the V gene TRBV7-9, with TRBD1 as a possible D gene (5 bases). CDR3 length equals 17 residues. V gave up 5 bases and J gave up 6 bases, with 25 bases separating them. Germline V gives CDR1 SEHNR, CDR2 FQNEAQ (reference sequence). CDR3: CASSPPLIYQGNAEAFF. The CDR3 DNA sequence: TGTGCCAGCAGCCCTCCCCTCATTTATCAGGGTAATGCTGAAGCTTTCTTT.

DNA for the CDR3: TGCGCCAGCAGGCGCCTCGACGGCGGGAATGAGCAGTTCTTC. Protein: CASRRLDGGNEQFF. The J gene is TRBJ2-1, the V gene TRBV5-1, with D possibly matching TRBD2 (5 bases). The CDR3 length is 14 residues. Germline-derived CDR1 and CDR2 are SGHRS and YFSETQ. V was clipped by 5 bases and J by 7 bases, with 16 bases between them.